This T cell receptor (beta chain) was profiled in a study of cytomegalovirus exposure and HLA in healthy donors. PCR used 60 Vbeta primers and 13 Jbeta primers. Generated by immunoSEQ multiplex PCR, the TCRdb table keeps only in-frame clones and is missing some. The table has more than 95,000 clones, around 80% seen once. Germline V lookup: CDR1 SEHNR, CDR2 FQNEAQ (reference sequence). CDR3 size: 14 residues. V was trimmed by 4 bases and J by 9 bases, leaving 15 bases between them. With regard to this clone: No antigen is known for it.

Study findings and constraints: In vitro work confirmed that a few CMV-associated chains recognize CMV antigens.

This receptor was obtained from a woman aged 40 to 55 in good health and CMV-seronegative. V gene TRBV7-9 combines with J gene TRBJ2-2; D not certain. Sequencing was done on a sample of PBMCs. Here the CDR3 DNA reads TGTGCCAGCAGCTGGGCCAGCCCTCGGAGGGAGCTGTTTTTT. Its translation is CASSWASPRRELFF.